Shown below are 8 T cell receptor beta chains from a single sample sequenced in a study of lymphopenia after photon versus proton radiotherapy (dated by TCRdb to about 2019). The method was the immunoSEQ multiplex PCR assay. What TCRdb holds here is the immuneACCESS table cut down to in-frame rearrangements. Part of the clones is not present; checked against another copy, under half of the missing clones reflect an unresolved V gene, and the others are unexplained. Across this sample there are some 30,000 clones, with 90% seen only once. About 6.6% of the sample is held by the ten biggest clonotypes. The source was peripheral blood, collected from a patient treated with photon-based radiotherapy. The receptors were sampled from a woman between 50 and 59 years old with pancreatic cancer.

The rearrangement links TRBV11-3 to TRBJ2-3; D is undetermined. The V and J ends lost 5 bases and 0 bases respectively, with 9 bases between them. CDR1 SGHNT and CDR2 YENEEA come from the germline V gene. The CDR3 extends over 14 amino acids. This CDR3 reads CASSAGPSTDTQYF. As DNA, the CDR3 is TGTGCCAGCAGCGCCGGGCCAAGCACAGATACGCAGTATTTT.

The CDR3 loop is CAISDPGQAISYEQYF. The CDR3 coding sequence is TGTGCCATCAGTGATCCCGGACAGGCGATCTCCTACGAGCAGTACTTC. This chain connects TRBV10-3 to TRBJ2-7; 7 bases line up with TRBD1. The CDR3 spans 16 residues. The J segment lost 0 bases and the V segment lost 3 bases, leaving 8 bases of the junction unmatched. The germline CDR1 and CDR2 sequences are ENHRY and SYGVKD.

This chain connects TRBV7-2 to TRBJ2-1; D is tentatively TRBD1 or TRBD2 (5 bases each). The CDR3 covers 14 residues. The germline gives CDR1 SGHTA, CDR2 FQGNSA. Trimming stripped 5 bases from V and 6 bases from J, with 14 bases between. CDR3 sequence (DNA): TGTGCCAGCAGCACCGGGACCACCCGCAATGAGCAGTTCTTC. Its protein is CASSTGTTRNEQFF. Variable domain in full (rest from reference TRBV7-2 and TRBJ2-1): GAGVSQSPSNKVTEKGKDVELRCDPISGHTALYWYRQSLGQGLEFLIYFQGNSAPDKSGLPSDRFSAERTGGSVSTLTIQRTQQEDSAVYLCASSTGTTRNEQFFGPGTRLTVL.

The chain uses TRBV6-5 and TRBJ1-1; 8 bases fit TRBD1. J was trimmed by 3 bases and V by 5 bases; bases with no gene match: 5. The CDR3 is made up of 14 amino acids. CDR1 is MNHEY and CDR2 is SVGAGI in the germline V gene. DNA for the CDR3: TGTGCCAGCAGTCGGGACAGGATGTACACTGAAGCTTTCTTT. This sequence encodes CASSRDRMYTEAFF.

The chain combines TRBV27 with TRBJ2-5; 9 positions match TRBD1. Per the germline V gene, CDR1 is MNHEY and CDR2 is SMNVEV (reference sequence). The CDR3 is 15 residues long. The V gene end was trimmed by 5 bases and the J gene end by 7 bases; junction bases not matched to a gene: 11. The DNA of the CDR3 is TGTGCCAGCAGTCCTACAGGGGGCATATGGGGGACCCAGTACTTC. Its protein product is CASSPTGGIWGTQYF.

Of note for this clone: One end of the junction does not line up with germline, which may come from a read error. This chain joins TRBV5-4 and TRBJ1-2; TRBD1 aligns across 7 bases. Germline CDR1 SGHNT, CDR2 YYREEE (reference sequence). This CDR3 has 14 amino acids. The CDR3 loop is CTSSLGTENYGYTF. CDR3 DNA: TGTACCAGCAGCTTAGGGACAGAGAACTATGGCTACACCTTC. The full variable domain, completed using reference TRBV5-4 and TRBJ1-2, is ETGVTQSPTHLIKTRGQQVTLRCSSQSGHNTVSWYQQALGQGPQFIFQYYREEENGRGNFPPRFSGLQFPNYSSELNVNALELDDSALYLCTSSLGTENYGYTFGSGTRLTVV.

The genes are TRBV6-6 and TRBJ2-1, with 9 bases that match TRBD2. In germline, CDR1 is MNHNY, CDR2 SVGAGI (reference sequence). The CDR3 is made up of 14 amino acids. The trim removed 2 bases at V and 8 bases at J, leaving 4 bases unmatched. CDR3 sequence (DNA): TGTGCCAGCAGTTACCCGGGACTAGCCGATGAGCAGTTCTTC. The encoded protein is CASSYPGLADEQFF.

V is TRBV9 and J is TRBJ2-7; 11 nucleotides line up with TRBD1. Looked up from germline, CDR1 is SGDLS and CDR2 is YYNGEE. The V segment lost 0 bases and the J segment 3 bases; nucleotides outside the gene matches: 2. This CDR3 has 15 residues. CDR3 in amino acids: CASSVGGTGGYEQYF. The CDR3 nucleotides read TGTGCCAGCAGCGTAGGTGGGACAGGGGGCTACGAGCAGTACTTC.